A single sample is the source of the 28 T cell receptor beta chains below, sequenced in a study of T cell changes during pregnancy in multiple sclerosis. Here immunoSEQ multiplex PCR was the method, and the copy in TCRdb shows in-frame clones only, minus some. This sample has roughly 64,000 clones, with roughly 92% found just once. The sequenced sample was peripheral blood, obtained in the second trimester of pregnancy. The receptors were sampled from a female donor with multiple sclerosis, enrolled in a pregnancy study.

The chain links TRBV4-2 to TRBJ2-5; TRBD2 agrees at 9 bases. This CDR3 region has 16 residues. The ends lost 4 bases at V and 4 bases at J; junction bases unmatched: 10. Germline CDR1 is LGHNA and CDR2 is YNFKEQ. In nucleotides, the CDR3 is TGTGCCAGCAGCCTTGGACTAGCGCGTCCACTAGAGACCCAGTACTTC. Its protein is CASSLGLARPLETQYF.

This rearrangement joins TRBV11-3 to TRBJ2-1; 9 nucleotides agree with TRBD2. The V and J ends lost 1 base and 9 bases, in that order; junction bases with no gene match: 7. Germline V gene sequence: CDR1 SGHNT, CDR2 YENEEA. The CDR3 totals 15 residues. CDR3 sequence: CASSLVAGGRGEQFF. CDR3 bases: TGTGCCAGCAGCTTAGTGGCGGGCGGGAGGGGTGAGCAGTTCTTC.

V usage is TRBV5-6 and J usage is TRBJ2-7, with D possibly matching TRBD2 (6 bases). The CDR3 covers 16 residues. CDR1 and CDR2 (germline): SGHDT, YYEEEE. V gave up 4 bases and J gave up 0 bases, with 17 bases separating them. The CDR3 is CASSPSGEAFSYEQYF. The CDR3 region has the DNA TGTGCCAGCAGCCCGTCGGGAGAAGCTTTCTCCTACGAGCAGTACTTC.

This chain connects TRBV10-3 to TRBJ1-4; unclear D gene. V lost 6 bases and J lost 3, with 11 bases in between. Looked up from germline, CDR1 is ENHRY and CDR2 is SYGVKD. The CDR3 covers 14 residues. The CDR3 nucleotides are TGTGCCATCAGGGATACAGCCTCTAATGAAAAACTGTTTTTT. Translation: CAIRDTASNEKLFF.

The chain is built from TRBV11-2 and TRBJ2-5; tentative D call: TRBD2 (5 bases). Between the trimmed V and J ends, which lost 5 bases and 4 bases, there was a span of 17 bases. The CDR3 covers 15 residues. In germline, CDR1 is SGHAT, CDR2 FQNNGV. CDR3 protein: CASSPQGGPGETQYF. Written as DNA, the CDR3 is TGTGCCAGCAGCCCTCAAGGCGGGCCAGGAGAGACCCAGTACTTC.

This rearrangement joins TRBV5-6 to TRBJ2-7, with TRBD1 identical over 8 bases. The junction had 8 bases not matched to a gene; V was cut back by 2 bases and J by 1 base. The germline CDR1 and CDR2 sequences are SGHDT and YYEEEE. This CDR3 contains 16 residues. CDR3 amino acids: CASSFPRDRRSYEQYF. The CDR3 DNA reads as TGTGCCAGCAGCTTCCCCCGGGACAGGCGTTCCTACGAGCAGTACTTC.

This clone was seen a handful of times. This chain joins TRBV7-9 and TRBJ2-1; 9 bases align to TRBD2. CDR1 and CDR2 (germline): SEHNR, FQNEAQ (reference sequence). The CDR3 is 15 residues long. Unmatched junction bases numbered 6, after V lost 1 base and J lost 8 bases. CDR3 sequence: CASSLVAGGGDEQFF. In DNA, the CDR3 is TGTGCCAGCAGCTTAGTTGCGGGAGGGGGTGATGAGCAGTTCTTC.

The chain employs TRBV7-2 and TRBJ1-1; D might be TRBD1 (5 bases). Trimming pared 8 bases from V and 3 bases from J, leaving 13 bases between. Germline CDR1 reads SGHTA; CDR2 reads FQGNSA. The CDR3 length is 13 residues. CDR3 nucleotide sequence: TGTGCCAGCCTGCCCGCAGGGTACACTGAAGCTTTCTTT. It translates to CASLPAGYTEAFF.

The chain has TRBV7-9 and TRBJ2-1; D unclear. The CDR3 is 11 amino acids. CDR1 is SEHNR and CDR2 is FQNEAQ in the germline V gene (reference sequence). Trimming shortened V by 5 bases and J by 9 bases, and 8 bases separated the two germline ends. The CDR3 coding sequence is TGTGCCAGCAGCCGGGTCGGTGAGCAGTTCTTC. Encoded protein: CASSRVGEQFF. The variable domain in full, completed from reference TRBV7-9 and TRBJ2-1, reads DTGVSQNPRHKITKRGQNVTFRCDPISEHNRLYWYRQTLGQGPEFLTYFQNEAQLEKSRLLSDRFSAERPKGSFSTLEIQRTEQGDSAMYLCASSRVGEQFFGPGTRLTVL.

The chain combines TRBV2 with TRBJ2-5; 13 positions agree with TRBD2. Germline CDR1 and CDR2: SNHLY and FYNNEI. This CDR3 has 16 amino acids. Trimming at V came to 4 bases and at J to 5 bases, leaving 7 bases not matched to a gene. This chain's CDR3 is CASSVGTSGNRETQYF. The CDR3 DNA is TGTGCCAGCAGTGTAGGGACTAGCGGGAATCGGGAGACCCAGTACTTC.

The chain couples TRBV19 to TRBJ1-2, with D uncertain. Germline lookup yields CDR1 LNHDA and CDR2 SQIVND (reference sequence). This CDR3 has 16 residues. Deletions cut 1 base from V and 2 bases from J, with 14 bases between. CDR3 loop: CASSIGGGRENYGYTF. The DNA of the CDR3 is TGTGCCAGTAGTATAGGCGGAGGGAGGGAAAACTATGGCTACACCTTC.

The J gene is TRBJ2-6, the V gene TRBV4-2; 7 nucleotides align to TRBD1. V lost 0 bases, J lost 0 bases, and 5 bases stayed unmatched. From germline, CDR1 is LGHNA and CDR2 YNFKEQ. This CDR3 is 18 amino acids long. CDR3 amino acids: CASSQDTGASSGANVLTF. The DNA for the CDR3 is TGTGCCAGCAGCCAAGACACAGGGGCCAGCTCTGGGGCCAACGTCCTGACTTTC.

The rearrangement links TRBV5-1 to TRBJ2-3, with 9 bases lining up with TRBD1. Germline loops: CDR1 SGHRS, CDR2 YFSETQ. The CDR3 is 14 amino acids. Trimming cost V 2 bases and J 5 bases; bases outside gene matches: 3. The CDR3 protein is CASSFETGGDTQYF. DNA for the CDR3: TGCGCCAGCAGCTTTGAGACAGGGGGAGATACGCAGTATTTT.

The chain uses TRBV7-2 and TRBJ2-4; a weak D match, TRBD2 (5 bases). Between the trimmed V and J ends, which lost 5 bases and 5 bases, there was a span of 19 bases. This CDR3 has 16 residues. Germline CDR1 and CDR2: SGHTA and FQGNSA. The CDR3 DNA reads TGTGCCAGCAGCCCTCAAACTAGGCTAAGCCAAAACATTCAGTACTTC. This codes for CASSPQTRLSQNIQYF. The full variable domain, in which reference TRBV7-2 and TRBJ2-4 provide the parts outside the CDR3, is GAGVSQSPSNKVTEKGKDVELRCDPISGHTALYWYRQSLGQGLEFLIYFQGNSAPDKSGLPSDRFSAERTGGSVSTLTIQRTQQEDSAVYLCASSPQTRLSQNIQYFGAGTRLSVL.

V gene TRBV29-1 combines with J gene TRBJ2-4; 7 nucleotides match TRBD2. Germline-derived CDR1 and CDR2 are SQVTM and ANQGSEA. Trimming took 3 bases from V and 8 from J; bases not matched to a gene: 4. The CDR3 totals 12 residues. The CDR3 nucleotides read TGCAGCGTTGATGGGGGGGAGGACATTCAGTACTTC. Translated, it gives CSVDGGEDIQYF. The variable domain in full, with the rest retrieved from reference TRBV29-1 and TRBJ2-4, is SAVISQKPSRDICQRGTSLTIQCQVDSQVTMMFWYRQQPGQSLTLIATANQGSEATYESGFVIDKFPISRPNLTFSTLTVSNMSPEDSSIYLCSVDGGEDIQYFGAGTRLSVL.

In this sample, this clone turned up once. The chain combines TRBV4-1 with TRBJ1-2; D perhaps matches TRBD1 (5 bases). CDR1 is MGHRA, CDR2 YSYEKL, per germline. Trimming removed 1 base at V and 4 bases at J, with 13 bases between. The CDR3 loop spans 15 amino acids. CDR3 region: CASSQGQGAGYGYTF. In nucleotides, the CDR3 is TGCGCCAGCAGCCAAGGGCAGGGCGCCGGCTATGGCTACACCTTC.

This clone was recorded once. V is TRBV7-2 and J is TRBJ1-6; D perhaps matches TRBD1 (6 bases). In germline, CDR1 is SGHTA, CDR2 FQGNSA. The CDR3 is made up of 15 amino acids. The V end lost 5 bases, the J end lost 8 bases, and 16 bases lay between the germline ends. This CDR3 is CASSTHRVGDSPLHF. The CDR3 DNA is TGTGCCAGCAGCACCCACAGGGTTGGCGATTCACCCCTCCACTTT.

V is TRBV5-1 and J is TRBJ2-1; D perhaps matches TRBD1 (5 bases). V was pared by 0 bases and J by 5 bases, with 6 bases between. This CDR3 contains 13 residues. Germline V gene sequence: CDR1 SGHRS, CDR2 YFSETQ. The DNA of the CDR3 is TGCGCCAGCAGCTTGGTAGGGGACAATGAGCAGTTCTTC. Its protein is CASSLVGDNEQFF.

The chain combines TRBV1 with TRBJ2-3; the table's D call of TRBD2 was not tested on the DNA. TRBV1 is a pseudogene locus. CDR3 length equals 18 residues. CDR3 region: CTSSQVSTSSGRVDTQYF. DNA of the CDR3: TGCACCAGCAGCCAAGTAAGTACCTCTAGCGGGAGGGTGGATACGCAGTATTTT.

The rearrangement links TRBV10-3 to TRBJ2-3; 8 bases align to TRBD2. Germline V lookup: CDR1 ENHRY, CDR2 SYGVKD. The CDR3 runs to 14 residues. Trimming cost V 2 bases and J 5 bases; bases outside gene matches: 3. CDR3 region: CAISEGLARDTQYF. The CDR3 region has the DNA TGTGCCATCAGTGAGGGACTAGCACGAGATACGCAGTATTTT.

This clone came up once. The rearrangement links TRBV7-2 to TRBJ1-1, with D perhaps TRBD1 (5 bases). The CDR3 has 14 residues. The ends were cut back, 5 bases at V and 5 bases at J, with 15 bases in the middle. Germline CDR1 and CDR2: SGHTA and FQGNSA. CDR3 nucleotide sequence: TGTGCCAGCAGCCCGCAGGGTGGTGCAACTGAAGCTTTCTTT. It specifies CASSPQGGATEAFF.

The V and J genes are TRBV7-6 and TRBJ1-3; D not resolved. The CDR3 has 16 amino acids. The V gene lost 5 bases and the J gene lost 2 bases, with 16 bases spanning the gap. In germline, CDR1 is SGHVS, CDR2 FNYEAQ. CDR3 sequence (DNA): TGTGCCAGCAGCCCCGCCCCGGCGGTAACTGGAAACACCATATATTTT. Its protein product is CASSPAPAVTGNTIYF.

This clone occurred once. The chain is built from TRBV5-1 and TRBJ1-2; a possible D gene is TRBD1 (6 bases). Germline CDR1 and CDR2: SGHRS and YFSETQ. V dropped 0 bases and J dropped 3 bases, with 12 bases sitting between them. The length of the CDR3 is 15 residues. The CDR3 bases are TGCGCCAGCAGCTTGGGGGGGACATCCTACTATGGCTACACCTTC. This codes for CASSLGGTSYYGYTF.

The V gene is TRBV4-1, the J gene TRBJ2-7; 7 bases align to TRBD1. Trimming removed 0 bases from V and 0 bases from J; junction bases left unmatched: 5. Germline V CDR1 and CDR2: MGHRA, YSYEKL. The CDR3 is made up of 16 amino acids. In DNA, the CDR3 is TGCGCCAGCAGCCAAGACCCGGGACAGATCTCCTACGAGCAGTACTTC. Translating gives CASSQDPGQISYEQYF.

The V gene is TRBV27, the J gene TRBJ1-1; 10 bases are shared with TRBD1. CDR3 size: 14 residues. From germline, CDR1 is MNHEY and CDR2 SMNVEV (reference sequence). V lost 5 bases and J lost 4; bases outside the gene matches: 4. Here the CDR3 reads CASSVTGGGTEAFF. CDR3 bases: TGTGCCAGCAGTGTGACAGGGGGCGGCACTGAAGCTTTCTTT.

Details on this clone: This could be a read error, since a much larger clone is one nucleotide away. The chain recombines TRBV7-9 with TRBJ1-1, with 7 bases that match TRBD1. Trimming at V came to 5 bases and at J to 0 bases, leaving 3 bases not matched to a gene. Germline CDR1 is SEHNR and CDR2 is FQNEAQ (reference sequence). The CDR3 is 14 residues long. CDR3 amino acids: CASSMGQMNTEAFF. CDR3 coding DNA: TGTGCCAGCAGCATGGGACAGATGAACACTGAAGCTTTCTTT.

Concerning this clone: The same CDR3 is also encoded by other DNA sequences in this sample. The chain recombines TRBV4-3 with TRBJ1-3; D gene ambiguous. The CDR3 covers 14 residues. CDR1 and CDR2 (germline): LGHNA, YSLEER. V lost 0 bases and J lost 4, with 7 bases in between. CDR3 in DNA: TGCGCCAGCAGCCAAGATTTTCAAGGAAACACCATATATTTT. This sequence encodes CASSQDFQGNTIYF.

This clone has a single count. The chain employs TRBV27 and TRBJ2-7, with TRBD2 matching over 14 bases. CDR3 length: 16 amino acids. Per germline, CDR1 MNHEY and CDR2 SMNVEV (reference sequence). After removal of 5 bases from V and 6 bases from J, the junction contained 9 bases not matched to a gene. The CDR3 coding sequence is TGTGCCAGCAGTAAACTGACTAGCGGGAGGGCCAGCGAGCAGTACTTC. It codes for CASSKLTSGRASEQYF.